The 3 T cell receptor beta chains listed next were all sequenced from one sample in a study of cytomegalovirus exposure and HLA in healthy donors. Researchers ran the PCR with 60 Vbeta and 13 Jbeta primers. The assay was immunoSEQ multiplex PCR, and TCRdb's table has in-frame clones only and misses some. The repertoire holds around 110,000 clones, with approximately 84% as singletons. The sample consisted of PBMCs. The receptors come from a man in his thirties or forties in good health and CMV-seronegative.

The rearrangement joins TRBV13 to TRBJ1-5; D is perhaps TRBD1 (6 bases). V lost 2 bases and J lost 6, with 11 bases in between. Germline loops: CDR1 PRHDT, CDR2 FYEKMQ (reference sequence). The CDR3 covers 14 residues. In DNA form, the CDR3 reads TGTGCCAGCAGCTTATGGGGGCTAGGTCAGCCCCAGCATTTT. Residues: CASSLWGLGQPQHF.

The chain has TRBV2 and TRBJ2-2, with D perhaps matching TRBD2 (6 bases). Trimming pared 10 bases from V and 1 base from J, leaving 19 bases between. This CDR3 is built from 16 residues. Germline V CDR1 and CDR2: SNHLY, FYNNEI. The CDR3 region is CAIRRASALNTGELFF. Here the CDR3 DNA reads TGTGCCATCCGTCGGGCTAGCGCCCTGAACACCGGGGAGCTGTTTTTT.

The chain carries TRBV15 and TRBJ2-7, with 12 nucleotides matching TRBD2. Losses at the gene ends were 5 bases for V and 1 base for J; bases not matched to a gene: 6. There are 16 residues in the CDR3. Looked up from germline, CDR1 is LNHNV and CDR2 is YYDKDF (reference sequence). Here the CDR3 reads CATSAGLAGFSYEQYF. The CDR3 bases are TGTGCCACCAGCGCAGGACTAGCGGGGTTTTCCTACGAGCAGTACTTC.